The next 5 T cell receptor beta chains were all read from a single sample in a study of T cell repertoires in cytomegalovirus infection. TCRdb used MiXCR to reprocess the reads, holding one entry per CDR3 protein. The repertoire holds approximately 490,000 distinct CDR3 sequences, with roughly 12% as singletons. The sequenced material came from PBMCs. The receptors originated from a human donor in good health (CMV status not recorded). Some clones in this sample may be carry-over from other donors' samples.

This clonotype was seen ten or more times. V gene TRBV10-3 combines with J gene TRBJ1-5; D perhaps matches TRBD1 (5 bases). In germline, CDR1 is ENHRY, CDR2 SYGVKD. This CDR3 contains 16 residues. Trimming cost V 7 bases and J 1 base, with 17 bases left between them. CDR3 in amino acids: CAITGRVDPSNQPQHF. The CDR3 DNA sequence: TGTGCCATCACCGGCAGGGTGGACCCAAGCAATCAGCCCCAGCATTTT.

At least ten counts were recorded for this clonotype. J is TRBJ2-3 and V is TRBV18, with unresolved D. Germline V gives CDR1 KGHSH, CDR2 LQKENI. The CDR3 contains 15 residues. Between the trimmed V and J ends, which lost 1 base and 1 base, there was a span of 9 bases. CDR3 nucleotides: TGTGCCAGCTCACCACAGGCTGGACGCACAGATACGCAGTATTTT. Translation: CASSPQAGRTDTQYF.

The sample holds many counts of this clonotype. The chain couples TRBV18 to TRBJ2-1, with 8 bases matching TRBD2. The CDR3 has 15 amino acids. CDR1 is KGHSH and CDR2 is LQKENI in the germline V gene. J gave up 3 bases and V 3 bases, and 4 bases lay outside the gene matches. The CDR3 region is CASSPRGGVYNEQFF. The CDR3 nucleotides read TGTGCCAGCTCACCCCGGGGGGGCGTCTACAATGAGCAGTTCTTC.

This clonotype has at least ten counts. V is TRBV28 and J is TRBJ1-5, with D perhaps matching TRBD1 (6 bases). CDR1 and CDR2 (germline): MDHEN, SYDVKM. The CDR3 consists of 15 residues. V was clipped by 5 bases and J by 0 bases, with 11 bases between them. CDR3 sequence reads: CASSVDSYSNQPQHF. DNA of the CDR3: TGTGCCAGCAGTGTGGACAGTTATAGCAATCAGCCCCAGCATTTT.

This clonotype was detected ten times or more. The J gene is TRBJ2-1, the V gene TRBV7-9, with 10 positions matching TRBD2. Germline CDR1 SEHNR, CDR2 FQNEAQ (reference sequence). CDR3 length: 15 residues. Germline trimming cut 5 bases from V and 8 bases from J; bases unmatched to any gene: 9. CDR3 loop: CASSSGRARVDEQFF. The CDR3 nucleotides are TGTGCCAGCAGCAGCGGGAGGGCCAGGGTGGATGAGCAGTTCTTC.